This TCR beta chain comes out of a study of OX40 agonist ivuxolimab in advanced cancers. Study-level information: Head and neck, renal cell, melanoma or hepatocellular carcinoma were the cancers that dose-escalation patients had. Findings of the study overall: Clonal expansion from baseline to week 6 occurred in both CD4+ and CD8+ T cells. Expanded clones tended on average to be more numerous among CD8+ T cells than CD4+. Certain nonresponders likewise exhibited a low normalized T-cell clonal expansion.

Measured with immunoSEQ multiplex PCR; TCRdb has only the in-frame clones, and not every one. The sample yields over 70,000 clones, more than 85% seen once. Concerning this clone itself: Its antigen is as yet unknown.

The clonotype comes from an adult with an advanced solid tumor such as melanoma, head and neck, liver or kidney cancer. The specimen comprised CD4+ or CD8+ T cells sorted from blood, sampled in a trial of the OX40 agonist ivuxolimab.

The CDR3 region is CASSQDRGRVYEQYF. CDR3 nucleotide sequence: TGCGCCAGCAGCCAAGATCGGGGCAGAGTTTACGAGCAGTACTTC. V and J are TRBV4-3 and TRBJ2-7; D is possibly TRBD1 or TRBD2 (5 bases each). Trimming took off 0 bases at V and 4 bases at J, with 13 bases between the two ends. The germline V gene has CDR1 LGHNA and CDR2 YSLEER. This CDR3 is 15 amino acids long.